One sample yielded the 22 T cell receptor beta chains listed below, sequenced in a study of blood T cell repertoires in COVID-19. Profiling relied on immunoSEQ multiplex PCR, and the TCRdb table lists in-frame clones only, not all of them. The sample shows 54,000 or so clones, around 81% of them seen only once. The sample taken for sequencing was peripheral blood. Source of these receptors: an elderly woman with acute or convalescent COVID-19.

The chain joins TRBV6-1 to TRBJ2-3, with D possibly being TRBD1 (6 bases). With 1 base removed from V and 12 bases from J, the gap between germline ends came to 14 bases. CDR1 and CDR2 from the germline V gene are MNHNS and SASEGT. The CDR3 is 13 residues long. The DNA of the CDR3 is TGTGCCAGCAGTGAAGAGGGGGTGACAGTACAGTATTTT. This encodes CASSEEGVTVQYF.

The rearrangement joins TRBV15 to TRBJ1-1, with D unresolved. Germline V gene sequence: CDR1 LNHNV, CDR2 YYDKDF (reference sequence). The length of the CDR3 is 12 residues. Trimming cost V 1 base and J 3 bases, with 3 bases left between them. Written as DNA, the CDR3 is TGTGCCACCAGCAGAGCCGACACTGAAGCTTTCTTT. Amino acids: CATSRADTEAFF.

CDR3 DNA sequence: TGTGCCAGCAGTGGGGGCGGCGATAGCAATCAGCCCCAGCATTTT. This gives the protein CASSGGGDSNQPQHF. The chain carries TRBV28 and TRBJ1-5, with TRBD1 as a possible D gene (6 bases). Deletions cut 5 bases from V and 0 bases from J, with 11 bases between. Germline V lookup: CDR1 MDHEN, CDR2 SYDVKM. This CDR3 is built from 15 residues.

This clone has more than one count but fewer than ten. The chain combines TRBV10-3 with TRBJ2-3; 9 bases are shared with TRBD2. Germline loops: CDR1 ENHRY, CDR2 SYGVKD. CDR3 length equals 15 residues. V lost 3 bases, J lost 2 bases, and 3 bases stayed unmatched. In DNA, the CDR3 is TGTGCCATCAGTGACGCTAGCGGGAACACAGATACGCAGTATTTT. Translated: CAISDASGNTDTQYF.

Notes on this clone: A read error may produce the germline difference seen at one junction end. The rearrangement uses TRBV7-7 and TRBJ2-2; 13 positions match TRBD2. This CDR3 contains 19 residues. Looked up from germline, CDR1 is SSHAT and CDR2 is FNYEAQ (reference sequence). The CDR3 protein is CASRLHPGLAGLNTGELFF. CDR3 nucleotide sequence: TGTGCTAGCAGGCTCCACCCGGGACTAGCGGGACTGAACACCGGGGAGCTGTTTTTT.

The chain recombines TRBV25-1 with TRBJ2-2, with 11 bases that match TRBD1. The CDR3 has 14 residues. Germline V gene data show CDR1 as MGHDK and CDR2 as SYGVNS. Unmatched junction bases numbered 2, after V lost 7 bases and J lost 4 bases. The chain's CDR3 is CASTGTGGTGELFF. In DNA, the CDR3 is TGTGCCAGCACCGGGACAGGGGGCACCGGGGAGCTGTTTTTT.

The chain recombines TRBV10-2 with TRBJ2-7, with 9 bases lining up with TRBD2. Germline V gene lookup returns CDR1 WSHSY and CDR2 SAAADI. Germline trimming cut 6 bases from V and 5 bases from J; bases unmatched to any gene: 5. The CDR3 loop spans 13 amino acids. The CDR3 nucleotides are TGCGCCAGCAGATCTAGCGGGATCAACGAGCAGTACTTC. As protein: CASRSSGINEQYF.

This rearrangement joins TRBV2 to TRBJ1-1, with D perhaps TRBD1 (5 bases). Trimming shortened V by 7 bases and J by 1 base, and 16 bases separated the two germline ends. CDR3 length: 15 residues. In germline, CDR1 is SNHLY, CDR2 FYNNEI. This CDR3 reads CASTATGDRNTEAFF. For the CDR3, the DNA is TGTGCCAGCACCGCAACAGGAGATAGGAACACTGAAGCTTTCTTT.

V usage is TRBV23-1 and J usage is TRBJ1-2, with 7 bases lining up with TRBD1. TRBV23-1 is recorded as an ORF, its role being uncertain. The V segment lost 2 bases and the J segment 0 bases; nucleotides outside the gene matches: 12. The CDR3 loop spans 18 amino acids. The CDR3 is CASSQTRGQGPSNYGYTF. CDR3 coding DNA: TGCGCCAGCAGTCAAACGAGGGGGCAGGGGCCTTCTAACTATGGCTACACCTTC.

J is TRBJ1-1 and V is TRBV29-1; the match to TRBD1 covers 7 bases. CDR1 and CDR2 (germline): SQVTM, ANQGSEA. Trimming at V came to 3 bases and at J to 1 base, leaving 8 bases not matched to a gene. The CDR3 has 15 amino acids. The CDR3 region has the DNA TGCAGCGTTGAGGACCAGGGGGGTTGGAACACTGAAGCTTTCTTT. As protein: CSVEDQGGWNTEAFF.

V is TRBV30 and J is TRBJ2-2; no firm D call. The length of the CDR3 is 11 residues. Trimming left V 3 bases short and J 6 bases short, with 5 bases between. Germline values: CDR1 GTSNPN, CDR2 SVGIG (reference sequence). Written as DNA, the CDR3 is TGTGCCTGGAGAACGGCCGGGGAGCTGTTTTTT. The encoded protein is CAWRTAGELFF. Full variable domain (missing parts from reference TRBV30 and TRBJ2-2): SQTIHQWPATLVQPVGSPLSLECTVEGTSNPNLYWYRQAAGRGLQLLFYSVGIGQISSEVPQNLSASRPQDRQFILSSKKLLLSDSGFYLCAWRTAGELFFGEGSRLTVL.

The chain recombines TRBV6-5 with TRBJ1-1; 8 nucleotides line up with TRBD1. With 5 bases clipped from V and 11 bases from J, the junction kept 7 bases outside the gene matches. CDR1 is MNHEY, CDR2 SVGAGI, per germline. The CDR3 has 12 amino acids. The CDR3 DNA sequence: TGTGCCAGCAGTATTCAGGGGGCAGGGGCTTTCTTT. This sequence encodes CASSIQGAGAFF.

The rearrangement uses TRBV18 and TRBJ1-1, with D tentatively TRBD1 (6 bases). From germline, CDR1 is KGHSH and CDR2 LQKENI. The CDR3 sequence is 14 residues long. V dropped 2 bases and J dropped 1 base, with 8 bases sitting between them. CDR3 sequence (DNA): TGTGCCAGCTCACCATTGGACAGGAACACTGAAGCTTTCTTT. Encoded protein: CASSPLDRNTEAFF.

The chain uses TRBV24-1 and TRBJ2-7, with D possibly TRBD1 on 6 matching bases. V lost 1 base to trimming and J lost 5 bases, with 14 bases between them. The CDR3 spans 15 residues. CDR1 KGHDR and CDR2 SFDVKD come from the germline V gene. CDR3 residues: CATSDFIGGRNEQYF. In DNA, the CDR3 is TGTGCCACCAGTGATTTTATAGGGGGTCGCAACGAGCAGTACTTC.

This clone was recorded only once. The V gene is TRBV5-4, the J gene TRBJ1-3, with D tentatively TRBD1 (5 bases). The CDR3 length is 14 residues. Germline V CDR1 and CDR2: SGHNT, YYREEE (reference sequence). V lost 10 bases and J lost 0, with 14 bases in between. DNA for the CDR3: TGTGCCGTCAAACAGGCCTTCTCTGGAAACACCATATATTTT. This gives the protein CAVKQAFSGNTIYF.

The genes are TRBV24-1 and TRBJ2-1, with 13 positions matching TRBD2. V lost 4 bases, J lost 8 bases, and 4 bases stayed unmatched. The germline gives CDR1 KGHDR, CDR2 SFDVKD. This CDR3 is 15 amino acids long. In nucleotides, the CDR3 is TGTGCCACCAGTGACCCGGGACTAGCGGGATATGAGCAGTTCTTC. This gives the protein CATSDPGLAGYEQFF.

This chain connects TRBV11-2 to TRBJ1-3; D is uncertain. V lost 4 bases, J lost 3 bases, and 4 bases lay in between. The CDR3 is 12 residues long. Germline V lookup: CDR1 SGHAT, CDR2 FQNNGV. CDR3 loop: CASSWLGNTIYF. Here the CDR3 DNA reads TGTGCCAGCAGCTGGCTTGGAAACACCATATATTTT.

The chain recombines TRBV5-1 with TRBJ2-1; perhaps TRBD2 as D (6 bases). This CDR3 has 15 amino acids. Germline CDR1 is SGHRS and CDR2 is YFSETQ. The V gene lost 0 bases and the J gene lost 4 bases, with 11 bases spanning the gap. The CDR3 is CASSLDGSGYNEQFF. The CDR3 nucleotides are TGCGCCAGCAGCTTGGACGGGAGTGGATACAATGAGCAGTTCTTC. The entire variable domain, with the rest obtained from reference TRBV5-1 and TRBJ2-1, is as follows: KAGVTQTPRYLIKTRGQQVTLSCSPISGHRSVSWYQQTPGQGLQFLFEYFSETQRNKGNFPGRFSGRQFSNSRSEMNVSTLELGDSALYLCASSLDGSGYNEQFFGPGTRLTVL.

The chain has TRBV7-2 and TRBJ2-4, with D possibly matching TRBD2 (5 bases). Germline lookup yields CDR1 SGHTA and CDR2 FQGNSA. The V and J ends lost 2 bases and 0 bases respectively, with 11 bases between them. This CDR3 is built from 16 residues. CDR3: CASSLSGVLAKNIQYF. The CDR3 nucleotides are TGTGCCAGCAGCTTAAGCGGCGTACTAGCCAAAAACATTCAGTACTTC.

The J gene is TRBJ1-2, the V gene TRBV28, with 9 bases lining up with TRBD1. Germline trimming cut 4 bases from V and 8 bases from J; bases unmatched to any gene: 8. CDR3 length equals 14 residues. Germline CDR1 MDHEN, CDR2 SYDVKM. CDR3 loop: CASSSGTGNIGYTF. CDR3 coding DNA: TGTGCCAGCAGTTCTGGGACAGGGAACATAGGCTACACCTTC.

V and J are TRBV7-3 and TRBJ2-2; TRBD2 matches at 8 bases. The length of the CDR3 is 15 residues. From germline, CDR1 is SGHTA and CDR2 FQGTGA. V lost 2 bases and J lost 2; bases outside the gene matches: 1. CDR3 residues: CASSLAGGNTGELFF. The DNA for the CDR3 is TGTGCCAGCAGCTTAGCGGGGGGAAACACCGGGGAGCTGTTTTTT.

This chain links TRBV27 with TRBJ2-2; D might be TRBD1 (6 bases). This CDR3 has 15 amino acids. Between the trimmed V and J ends, which lost 5 bases and 1 base, there was a span of 11 bases. The germline V gene encodes CDR1 MNHEY and CDR2 SMNVEV (reference sequence). CDR3 nucleotide sequence: TGTGCCAGCAGTCCGACAGGAGTGAACACCGGGGAGCTGTTTTTT. Translating gives CASSPTGVNTGELFF.